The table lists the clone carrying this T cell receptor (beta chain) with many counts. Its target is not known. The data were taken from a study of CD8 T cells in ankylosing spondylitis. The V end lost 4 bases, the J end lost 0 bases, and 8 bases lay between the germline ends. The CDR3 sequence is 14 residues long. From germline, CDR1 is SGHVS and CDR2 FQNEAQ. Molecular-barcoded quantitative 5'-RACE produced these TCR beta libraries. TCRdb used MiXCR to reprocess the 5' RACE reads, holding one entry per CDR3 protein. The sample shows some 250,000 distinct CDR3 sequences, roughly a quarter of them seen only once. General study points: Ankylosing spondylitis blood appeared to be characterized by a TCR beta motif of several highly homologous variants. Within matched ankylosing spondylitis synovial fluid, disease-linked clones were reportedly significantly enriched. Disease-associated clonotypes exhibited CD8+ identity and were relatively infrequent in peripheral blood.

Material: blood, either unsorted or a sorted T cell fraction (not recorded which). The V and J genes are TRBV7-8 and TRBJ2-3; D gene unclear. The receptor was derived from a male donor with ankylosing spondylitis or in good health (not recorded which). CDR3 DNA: TGTGCCAGCAGCTACACGCAGAGCACAGATACGCAGTATTTT. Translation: CASSYTQSTDTQYF.